The rows below give T cell receptor beta chains drawn from one sample of a study of T cell repertoires in cytomegalovirus infection. TCRdb fed the reads into MiXCR, producing one record per CDR3 protein. Altogether under 350,000 distinct CDR3 sequences are present, roughly 21% being singletons, with the ten largest covering about 21%. These receptors have no known antigen. Material: cultured PBMCs, obtained from culture after CMV antigen stimulation. These receptors all come from a human donor in good health (CMV status not recorded). Some clones in this sample may be carry-over from other donors' samples. Each CDR3 is given with its conserved first and last residue. Fields, in order: V gene, D gene, clone size, J gene, CDR3 DNA, CDR3 protein. A D gene is named only where the DNA matches it firmly. Size values are once, few and many counts, or a class for expanded clones, and some rows have none.

TRBV19	TRBD2	few	TRBJ2-1	TGTGCCAGTAGCCCCGGGACTAGTCGCCTCGGTGAGCAGTTCTTC	CASSPGTSRLGEQFF
TRBV20-1	.	.	TRBJ2-4	TGCAGTGCTAGGAGAGGGGGGCTGGAAAACATTCAGTACTTC	CSARRGGLENIQYF
TRBV19	.	.	TRBJ2-3	TGTGCCAGTAGTACCCGGACTACTCAGACAGATACGCAGTATTTT	CASSTRTTQTDTQYF
TRBV7-9	.	few	TRBJ2-7	TGTGCCAGCAGCTTTACAGGGGAGGTCTCTTACGAGCAGTACTTC	CASSFTGEVSYEQYF
TRBV19	TRBD1	few	TRBJ1-5	TGTGCCAGTAGTTTCCCGACAGGGGGCCGAGGCAATCAGCCCCAGCATTTT	CASSFPTGGRGNQPQHF
TRBV7-8	TRBD2	few	TRBJ2-1	TGTGCCAGCAGCTTAGCGATGGCGGGAGGGCCACTCCACAATGAGCAGTTCTTC	CASSLAMAGGPLHNEQFF
TRBV7-2	.	many	TRBJ1-5	TGTGCCAGCAGCTTAGGACTCATCTGGGGACAGCCCCAGCATTTT	CASSLGLIWGQPQHF
TRBV14	.	few	TRBJ2-1	TGTGCCAGCAGCCAAGATATGGGCGGGACTCATGAGCAGTTCTTC	CASSQDMGGTHEQFF
TRBV27	TRBD2	.	TRBJ2-3	TGTGCCAGCAGCTACTTATCGGTAGCGGGAGACACAGATACGCAGTATTTT	CASSYLSVAGDTDTQYF
TRBV23-1	.	.	TRBJ2-1	TGCGCCAGCGACAGGAGCTCCTACAATGAGCAGTTCTTC	CASDRSSYNEQFF
TRBV6-1	.	few	TRBJ1-2	TGTGCCAGCAGTTTCGCCGGGACAACGGATGGCTACACCTTC	CASSFAGTTDGYTF
TRBV7-9	.	.	TRBJ2-5	TGTGCCAGCAGAGGCCTGGAAGAGACCCAGTACTTC	CASRGLEETQYF
TRBV11-3	.	.	TRBJ2-1	TGTGCCAGCAGCCCTTCCCGAAGGGCGCACCCCGGGGGGCATGAGCAGTTCTTC	CASSPSRRAHPGGHEQFF
TRBV27	.	.	TRBJ2-7	TGTGCCAGCAGTTTATTTGGCGGGGTGACCTACGAGCAGTACTTC	CASSLFGGVTYEQYF
TRBV7-2	TRBD2	.	TRBJ2-3	TGTGCCAGCAGCGCGTGGACTAGCGGGGACACAGATACGCAGTATTTT	CASSAWTSGDTDTQYF
TRBV18	TRBD1	.	TRBJ1-4	TGTGCCAGCTCACCACGACAGGGTCAGGATGAAAAACTGTTTTTT	CASSPRQGQDEKLFF
TRBV7-2	TRBD2	many	TRBJ2-2	TGTGCCAGCAGCCGATTCCCATGGACTAGCGGGAGGAACACCGGGGAGCTGTTTTTT	CASSRFPWTSGRNTGELFF
TRBV30	.	.	TRBJ1-6	TGTGCCTGGAGTACCGACCGGCGGCATTCACCCCTCCACTTT	CAWSTDRRHSPLHF
TRBV7-2	.	many	TRBJ1-3	TGTGCCAGCTCTGAAAATCCTGGAAACACCATATATTTT	CASSENPGNTIYF
TRBV7-2	TRBD2	many	TRBJ2-1	TGTGCCAGCAGCTCGGGACTAGCGGGCGCCTACAATGAGCAGTTCTTC	CASSSGLAGAYNEQFF
TRBV7-2	.	many	TRBJ2-2	TGTGCCAGCAGCTTTACGGGTCAGAACACCGGGGAGCTGTTTTTT	CASSFTGQNTGELFF
TRBV7-9	TRBD1	many	TRBJ2-1	TGTGCCAGCAGCCTGACTTCTGGGACAGGGAGGTTCAATGAGCAGTTCTTC	CASSLTSGTGRFNEQFF
TRBV12-3/TRBV12-4	.	few	TRBJ2-1	TGTGCCAGCAGCCAAACGGGAGCAAGGAATGAGCAGTTCTTC	CASSQTGARNEQFF
TRBV6-5	.	.	TRBJ1-2	TGTGCCAGCAGCCCGACCACTTATGGCTACACCTTC	CASSPTTYGYTF
TRBV6-5	TRBD1	.	TRBJ1-2	TGTGCCAGCAGTCGGACAGGGAGTAGCTATGGCTACACCTTC	CASSRTGSSYGYTF
TRBV7-9	TRBD1	.	TRBJ1-6	TGTGCCAGCAGCTTAGCGTCCGGGACAGTTCCTTATTCACCCCTCCACTTT	CASSLASGTVPYSPLHF
TRBV7-3	TRBD2	.	TRBJ2-1	TGTGCCAGCAGCTTAGCGGGAGGGCCCGTGGATGAGCAGTTCTTC	CASSLAGGPVDEQFF
TRBV6-2/TRBV6-3	TRBD1	few	TRBJ1-1	TGTGCCAGCAGTCAAAGGACAGGGAGTGAAGCTTTCTTT	CASSQRTGSEAFF
TRBV5-1	.	.	TRBJ2-5	TGCGCCAGCAGCTTTCAAAGCCAAGAGACCCAGTACTTC	CASSFQSQETQYF
TRBV19	TRBD1	few	TRBJ2-4	TGTGCCACTCTGGACAGGGTTGTAGACATTCAGTACTTC	CATLDRVVDIQYF
TRBV14	.	.	TRBJ2-3	TGTGCCAGCAGCCAAGTAATTAGGGCAGATACGCAGTATTTT	CASSQVIRADTQYF
TRBV7-9	TRBD1	.	TRBJ2-4	TGTGCCAGCAGCCAGGGACAGGGGGAATCCAAAAACATTCAGTACTTC	CASSQGQGESKNIQYF
TRBV12-3/TRBV12-4	.	.	TRBJ1-1	TGTGCCAGCAAACCAGGGAACACGGACACTGAAGCTTTCTTT	CASKPGNTDTEAFF
TRBV12-3/TRBV12-4	TRBD2	.	TRBJ2-5	TGTGCCAGCACCGTAGCGGGAGGGAGAGAGACCCAGTACTTC	CASTVAGGRETQYF
TRBV6-5	.	few	TRBJ1-3	TGTGCCAGCACCACCAAGGCCGGCCTCTCTGGAAACACCATATATTTT	CASTTKAGLSGNTIYF
TRBV12-3/TRBV12-4	.	.	TRBJ1-5	TGTGCCAGCAGCGTCGGGAGTCAGCCCCAGCATTTT	CASSVGSQPQHF
TRBV7-8	.	many	TRBJ1-5	TGTGCCAGCAGCGAAGGGGTCAATCAGCCCCAGCATTTT	CASSEGVNQPQHF
TRBV7-9	.	.	TRBJ1-2	TGTGCCAGCAGCCCGGATTCGGGTGGCTACACCTTC	CASSPDSGGYTF
TRBV18	.	few	TRBJ2-1	TGTGCCAGCTCACCGTCGCGGGACCTCTACAATGAGCAGTTCTTC	CASSPSRDLYNEQFF
TRBV29-1	TRBD1	few	TRBJ1-2	TGCAGCGTTGGCCCCTTTCGACTGAAACAGGGGGAGGGAAGTGGCTACACCTTC	CSVGPFRLKQGEGSGYTF
TRBV7-2	.	many	TRBJ1-2	TGTGCCAGCAGCTTAGGTCCAGGGAATGGCTACACCTTC	CASSLGPGNGYTF
TRBV19	TRBD1	few	TRBJ1-5	TGTGCCAGTAGTCCGATACAGGGGGGGATCGGACAGCCCCAGCATTTT	CASSPIQGGIGQPQHF
TRBV3-1	.	.	TRBJ1-2	TGTGCCAGCAGCCAAGATCGGGGTTTTGGCTACACCTTC	CASSQDRGFGYTF
TRBV20-1	.	few	TRBJ2-3	TGCAGTGCCCCCGGGACTGGCACAGATACGCAGTATTTT	CSAPGTGTDTQYF
TRBV7-7	TRBD1	many	TRBJ2-1	TGTGCTAGCAGCCCCGGGACAGGGGTTTACAATGAGCAGTTCTTC	CASSPGTGVYNEQFF
TRBV20-1	TRBD2	few	TRBJ2-1	TGCAGTGCTCTTGGACTAGCGAGCAATGAGCAGTTCTTC	CSALGLASNEQFF